These 3 T cell receptor beta chains share one sample of origin, sequenced in a study of blood T cell repertoires in COVID-19. TCRdb's table, derived via immunoSEQ multiplex PCR, lists solely in-frame clones and lacks some. The sample consists of 140,000 to 150,000 clones, more than 80% of them appearing once. The sample was peripheral blood. These receptors all stem from a human donor in a cohort sampled during active COVID-19.

This clone was picked up many times. This chain links TRBV11-2 with TRBJ1-6; perhaps TRBD1 as D (6 bases). CDR1 is SGHAT and CDR2 is FQNNGV in the germline V gene. Trimming took 3 bases from V and 9 from J, leaving 15 bases between them. CDR3 length: 15 amino acids. Here the CDR3 DNA reads TGTGCCAGCAGCTTTGAACCCGGGACAAGTTCACCCCTCCACTTT. Translating gives CASSFEPGTSSPLHF.

This clone has only one observation. The chain is built from TRBV7-9 and TRBJ2-1; TRBD2 agrees at 7 bases. Germline V CDR1 and CDR2: SEHNR, FQNEAQ (reference sequence). The CDR3 runs 15 residues. This chain's CDR3 is CGFSRGRDSYNEQFF. The CDR3 nucleotides are TGTGGTTTTAGTCGCGGGAGAGACTCCTACAATGAGCAGTTCTTC.

The CDR3 here is CASSIRQGARAGELFF. In DNA, the CDR3 is TGTGCCAGTAGTATCAGACAGGGGGCTCGGGCCGGGGAGCTGTTTTTT. The chain uses TRBV19 and TRBJ2-2; 10 bases line up with TRBD1. This CDR3 has 16 amino acids. The J segment lost 6 bases and the V segment lost 3 bases, leaving 7 bases of the junction unmatched. Per the germline V gene, CDR1 is LNHDA and CDR2 is SQIVND (reference sequence).